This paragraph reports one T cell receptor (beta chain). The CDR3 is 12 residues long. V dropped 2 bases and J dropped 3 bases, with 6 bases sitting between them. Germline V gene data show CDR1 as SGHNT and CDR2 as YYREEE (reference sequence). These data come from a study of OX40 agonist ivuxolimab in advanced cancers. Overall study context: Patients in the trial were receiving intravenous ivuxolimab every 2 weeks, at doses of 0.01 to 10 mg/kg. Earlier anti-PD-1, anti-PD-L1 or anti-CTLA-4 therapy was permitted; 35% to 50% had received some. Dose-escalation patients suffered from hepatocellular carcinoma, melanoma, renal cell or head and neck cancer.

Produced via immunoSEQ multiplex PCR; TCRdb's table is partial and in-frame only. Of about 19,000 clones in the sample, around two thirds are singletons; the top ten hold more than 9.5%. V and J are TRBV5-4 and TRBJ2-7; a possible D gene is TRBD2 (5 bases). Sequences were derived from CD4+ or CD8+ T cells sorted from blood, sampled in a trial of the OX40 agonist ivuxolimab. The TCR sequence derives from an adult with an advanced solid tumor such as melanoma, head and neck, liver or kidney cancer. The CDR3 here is CASSFAGYEQYF. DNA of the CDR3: TGTGCCAGCAGCTTTGCGGGCTACGAGCAGTACTTC.